This TCR beta chain was obtained from a study of cytomegalovirus exposure and HLA in healthy donors. The study's findings and limits: In terms of immune exposure information, only CMV serostatus was available.

PCR involved 60 Vbeta and 13 Jbeta primers. This table comes from immunoSEQ multiplex PCR, and its TCRdb copy is limited to in-frame clones, with some not included. Its table records 130,000 to 150,000 clones. Points on this clone: Its antigen is currently unknown.

The CDR3 sequence is 14 residues long. The V end was cut by 4 bases, the J end by 4 bases, with 12 bases between. CDR1 is SGHDT, CDR2 YYEEEE, per germline. This rearrangement joins TRBV5-6 to TRBJ2-1; D gene unclear. This sequence originates from a male donor in good health and CMV-seronegative. The source material was PBMCs. CDR3 amino acids: CASSDSRHYNEQFF. CDR3 coding DNA: TGTGCCAGCAGCGACTCGCGGCATTACAATGAGCAGTTCTTC.